This record concerns one TCR beta chain sequence. The clone's antigen remains unknown. Qualities for individual bases were not recorded, and no much larger clone is one base off. The sample comes from a study of PD-1 blockade in classical Hodgkin lymphoma (dated by TCRdb to the early 2020s). Background for the entire study: Nivolumab dosing was 3 mg/kg intravenously every 2 weeks, continuing until either disease progression or unacceptable toxicity. The study used TCR beta sequencing and CyTOF to define a peripheral blood immune signature of response to PD-1 blockade in classical Hodgkin lymphoma. Findings and caveats that apply to the study as a whole: The study was restricted to a single clinical trial cohort, and the causes of repertoire differences, possibly disease activity or prior therapy, were left undefined. Baseline TCR diversity was reported to be lower in newly diagnosed patients than in healthy donors and to be lower still in relapsed/refractory patients. Diversity was lower in patients who began nivolumab less than 1 year after ASCT, so these patients were left out of later analyses to avoid confounding by immune reconstitution. Among trial patients, those achieving complete response had baseline diversity similar to that of newly diagnosed patients, while diversity was significantly lower in partial responders and progressors. By C4D1, a significant rise was seen in CD4+ TCR diversity but not in CD8+ TCR diversity (p=0.0027 vs p=0.16), and the rise was most apparent among complete responders (p=0.02).

This sample's time point label indicates: cycle 1 day 1 (C1D1), immediately before nivolumab initiation. Every trial patient had relapsed after autologous stem cell transplantation, and cohorts A, B and C differed in prior brentuximab vedotin exposure. A total of 50 to 70 patients with relapsed/refractory classical Hodgkin lymphoma made up the trial cohort, and each patient's best overall response was complete response, partial response or progressive disease. Single-agent nivolumab was administered to trial patients in the multi-cohort phase II CheckMate 205 trial. Best overall response was determined by an independent review committee according to the 2007 International Working Group response criteria. Trial PBMCs were obtained immediately prior to nivolumab initiation (C1D1) and on therapy at cycle 2 day 1 and cycle 4 day 1. Peripheral blood was collected in 8 mL Vacutainer Cell Preparation Tubes, from which PBMCs were isolated by centrifugation and then cryopreserved.

Genomic DNA was extracted with the Qiagen DNeasy kit from unsorted PBMCs and from negatively selected CD4+ and CD8+ fractions. TCR beta CDR3 regions were subjected to amplification by immunoSEQ multiplex PCR with primers that anneal to V and J segments. A synthetic immune receptor repertoire was used to minimize amplification bias, and remaining bias was computationally removed after sequencing. The original methods were these. Custom Python scripts were used to quantify repertoire diversity as the Shannon entropy index. The unsorted, CD4+ and CD8+ repertoires were each analyzed separately, with the exception of combined analyses, where CD4+ and CD8+ sequences were merged in silico. A clone counted as expanded when the clone's frequency after treatment rose at least 2-fold relative to C1D1, and clones undetected at baseline were given a pseudocount of 0.5. Singleton clones were defined as clones with 0 or 1 copy at C1D1, and non-singleton clones were defined as clones with 2 or more copies. Clones expanded in unsorted samples were labelled as CD4+, CD8+ or unknown by matching protein sequences in sorted samples from the same patient. Diversity changes from C1D1 to C4D1 were tested in paired samples using Wilcoxon tests. TCRdb carries this immuneACCESS record with in-frame sequences only. Its versions omit some clonotypes, under half of them owing to an unresolved V gene in the studies checked, with the rest unexplained. The V and J calls and clone size were taken over from that table, and D and trimming were inferred from the DNA. The sample yields tens of thousands of clones; approximately 92% were counted once. The biggest ten clones account for 15% of the sample.

The sequences come from peripheral blood mononuclear cells (PBMCs), collected at baseline. This clonotype originated in a human donor with classical Hodgkin lymphoma.

The CDR3 loop reads CASSLTLFEQYF. In nucleotide form, the sequence is TGTGCCAGCAGCTTAACCCTATTCGAGCAGTACTTC. The chain is assembled from TRBV7-8 and TRBJ2-7; the D gene is not confidently resolved. Cut back by 2 bases and 6 bases, the V and J ends lie 8 bases apart. The CDR3 sequence holds 12 residues, the cysteine and phenylalanine included. Of the read, only the CDR3 DNA is kept; its 36 bases are in frame from base 1. CDR1 is given as SGHVS and CDR2 as FQNEAQ, both from the germline V gene.